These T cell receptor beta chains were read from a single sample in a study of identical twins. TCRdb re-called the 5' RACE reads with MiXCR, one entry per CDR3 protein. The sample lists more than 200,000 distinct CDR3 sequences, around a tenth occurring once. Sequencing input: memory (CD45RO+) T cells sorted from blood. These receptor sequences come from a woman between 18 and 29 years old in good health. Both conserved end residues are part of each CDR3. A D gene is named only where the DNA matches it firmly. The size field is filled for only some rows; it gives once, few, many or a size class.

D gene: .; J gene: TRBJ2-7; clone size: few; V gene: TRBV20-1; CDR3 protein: CSAAATTGIGEQYF; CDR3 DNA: TGCAGTGCTGCAGCAACTACAGGGATTGGCGAGCAGTACTTC
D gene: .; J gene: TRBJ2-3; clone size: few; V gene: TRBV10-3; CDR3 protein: CATRAGSSTDTQYF; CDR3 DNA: TGTGCCACCCGAGCCGGTTCTAGCACAGATACGCAGTATTTT
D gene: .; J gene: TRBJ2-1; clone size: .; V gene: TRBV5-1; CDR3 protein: CASSLGGTLPNEQFF; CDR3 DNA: TGCGCCAGCAGCTTGGGGGGGACGTTGCCTAATGAGCAGTTCTTC
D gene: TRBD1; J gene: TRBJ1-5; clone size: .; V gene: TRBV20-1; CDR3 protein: CSASPGTGNQPQHF; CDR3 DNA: TGCAGTGCTAGCCCCGGGACAGGAAATCAGCCCCAGCATTTT
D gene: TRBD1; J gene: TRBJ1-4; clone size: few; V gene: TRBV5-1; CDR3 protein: CASSPGQSNEKLFF; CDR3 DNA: TGCGCCAGCAGCCCGGGACAGTCTAATGAAAAACTGTTTTTT
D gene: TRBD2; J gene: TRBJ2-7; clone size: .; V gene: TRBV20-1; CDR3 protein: CSAPLAGGSYEQYF; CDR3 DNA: TGCAGTGCTCCCCTAGCGGGAGGTTCCTACGAGCAGTACTTC
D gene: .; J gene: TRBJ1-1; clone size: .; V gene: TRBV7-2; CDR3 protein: CASSLGRWSNTEAFF; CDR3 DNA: TGTGCCAGCAGCTTAGGCCGGTGGTCCAACACTGAAGCTTTCTTT
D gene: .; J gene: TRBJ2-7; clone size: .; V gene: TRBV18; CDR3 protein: CASSFPREPHEQYF; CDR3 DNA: TGTGCCAGCTCATTCCCTAGGGAGCCTCACGAGCAGTACTTC
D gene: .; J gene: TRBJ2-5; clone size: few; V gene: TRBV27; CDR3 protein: CASSFWGEETQYF; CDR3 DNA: TGTGCCAGCAGTTTCTGGGGAGAGGAGACCCAGTACTTC
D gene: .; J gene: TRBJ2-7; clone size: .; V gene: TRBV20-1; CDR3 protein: CSARGISTSPYEQYF; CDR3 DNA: TGCAGTGCCAGGGGAATATCAACCTCTCCCTACGAGCAGTACTTC
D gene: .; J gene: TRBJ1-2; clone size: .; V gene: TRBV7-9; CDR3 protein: CASSRPFSGYTF; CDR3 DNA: TGTGCCAGCAGCCGGCCTTTTAGCGGCTACACCTTC
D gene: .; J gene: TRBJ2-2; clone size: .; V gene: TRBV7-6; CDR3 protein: CASSLGASNTGELFF; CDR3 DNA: TGTGCCAGCAGCTTAGGGGCCTCGAACACCGGGGAGCTGTTTTTT
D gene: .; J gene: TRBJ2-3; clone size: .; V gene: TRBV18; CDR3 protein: CASSQGLTDTQYF; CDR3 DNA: TGTGCCAGCTCCCAGGGGCTCACAGATACGCAGTATTTT
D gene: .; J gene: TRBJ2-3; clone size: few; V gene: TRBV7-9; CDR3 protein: CASSLDFSTQYF; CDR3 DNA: TGTGCCAGCAGTTTGGACTTTTCTACGCAGTATTTT
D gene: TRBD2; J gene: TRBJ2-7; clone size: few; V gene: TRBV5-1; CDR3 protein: CASRLGRGSYEQYF; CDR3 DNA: TGCGCCAGCAGGTTGGGGAGGGGTTCTTACGAGCAGTACTTC
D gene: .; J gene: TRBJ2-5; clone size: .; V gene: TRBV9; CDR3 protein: CASGPGLWETQYF; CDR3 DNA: TGTGCCAGCGGCCCTGGGCTCTGGGAGACCCAGTACTTC
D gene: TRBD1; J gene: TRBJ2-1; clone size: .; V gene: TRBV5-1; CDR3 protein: CASQRGDRGGLNEQFF; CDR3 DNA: TGCGCCAGCCAACGGGGGGACAGGGGGGGACTAAATGAGCAGTTCTTC
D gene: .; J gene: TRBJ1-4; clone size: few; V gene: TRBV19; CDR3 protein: CARARRSTTNEKLFF; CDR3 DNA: TGTGCCAGGGCCCGACGATCCACAACTAATGAAAAACTGTTTTTT
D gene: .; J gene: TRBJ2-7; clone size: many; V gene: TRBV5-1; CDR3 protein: CASSFSRGKDEQYF; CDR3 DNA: TGCGCCAGCAGCTTTAGCAGGGGCAAGGACGAGCAGTACTTC
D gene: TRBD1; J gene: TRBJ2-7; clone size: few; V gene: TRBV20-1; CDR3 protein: CSATERQGFYEQYF; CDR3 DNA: TGCAGTGCCACCGAAAGACAGGGGTTCTACGAGCAGTACTTC
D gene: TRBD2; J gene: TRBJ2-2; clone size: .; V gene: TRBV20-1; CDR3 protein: CSARDAVLAGVRLFF; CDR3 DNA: TGCAGTGCTAGAGACGCGGTTCTAGCGGGAGTTCGGCTGTTTTTT
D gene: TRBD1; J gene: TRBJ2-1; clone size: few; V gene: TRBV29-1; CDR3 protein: CSASNGQGYEQFF; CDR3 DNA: TGCAGCGCTAGCAACGGACAGGGCTATGAGCAGTTCTTC
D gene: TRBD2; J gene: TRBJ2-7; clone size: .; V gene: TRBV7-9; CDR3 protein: CASSLALAGPTYEQYF; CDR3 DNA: TGTGCCAGCAGCTTAGCTCTAGCGGGACCTACCTACGAGCAGTACTTC
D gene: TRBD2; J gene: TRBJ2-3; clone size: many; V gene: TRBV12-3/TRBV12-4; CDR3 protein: CASSSLEAGGDTDTQYF; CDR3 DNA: TGTGCCAGCAGCTCTCTGGAAGCGGGAGGGGACACAGATACGCAGTATTTT
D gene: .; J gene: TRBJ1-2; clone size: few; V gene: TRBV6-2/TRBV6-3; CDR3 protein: CASRPDPLGYTF; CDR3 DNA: TGTGCCAGCAGACCGGACCCCCTAGGCTACACCTTC
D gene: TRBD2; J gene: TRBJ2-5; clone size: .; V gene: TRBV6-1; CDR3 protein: CASRASSGSFKTQYF; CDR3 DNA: TGTGCCAGCAGGGCGTCTAGCGGGAGTTTCAAGACCCAGTACTTC
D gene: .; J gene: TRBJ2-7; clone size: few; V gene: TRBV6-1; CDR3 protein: CASRRGVAYEQYF; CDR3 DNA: TGTGCCAGCAGAAGGGGGGTGGCCTACGAGCAGTACTTC
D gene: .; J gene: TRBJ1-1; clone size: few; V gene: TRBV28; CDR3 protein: CASSTTRGGEAFF; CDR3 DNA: TGTGCCAGCAGCACTACCCGCGGTGGTGAAGCTTTCTTT
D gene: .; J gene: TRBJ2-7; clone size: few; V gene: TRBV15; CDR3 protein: CATSRDPQVGEQYF; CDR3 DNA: TGTGCCACCAGCAGAGACCCCCAGGTGGGCGAGCAGTACTTC
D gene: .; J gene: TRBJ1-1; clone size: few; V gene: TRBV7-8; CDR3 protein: CASSDRGNTEAFF; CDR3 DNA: TGTGCCAGCAGCGATCGGGGAAACACTGAAGCTTTCTTT
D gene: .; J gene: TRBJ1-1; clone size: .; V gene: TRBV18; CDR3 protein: CASSPIEITGEEAFF; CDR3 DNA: TGTGCCAGCTCACCGATCGAGATTACGGGGGAAGAAGCTTTCTTT
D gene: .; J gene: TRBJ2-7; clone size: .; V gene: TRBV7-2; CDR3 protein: CASSLNPGEQYF; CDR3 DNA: TGTGCCAGCAGCTTAAACCCGGGCGAGCAGTACTTC
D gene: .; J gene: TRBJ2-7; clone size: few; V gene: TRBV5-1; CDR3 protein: CASSLSLQNYEQYF; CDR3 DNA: TGCGCCAGCAGCTTAAGCTTACAAAACTACGAGCAGTACTTC
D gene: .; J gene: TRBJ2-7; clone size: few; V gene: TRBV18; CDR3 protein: CASSSQGGPYEQYF; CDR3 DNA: TGTGCCAGCTCATCCCAGGGGGGTCCCTACGAGCAGTACTTC
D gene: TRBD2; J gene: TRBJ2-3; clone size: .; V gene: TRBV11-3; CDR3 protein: CASSAGVTDTQYF; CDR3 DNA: TGTGCCAGCAGCGCGGGGGTGACAGATACGCAGTATTTT
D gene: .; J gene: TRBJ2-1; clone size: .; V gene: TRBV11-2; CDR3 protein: CASSRRLDSEQFF; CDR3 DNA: TGTGCCAGCAGCAGAAGACTAGACTCGGAGCAGTTCTTC
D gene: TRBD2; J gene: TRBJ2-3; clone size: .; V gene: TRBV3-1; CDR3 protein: CASSQDGLAGLTDTQYF; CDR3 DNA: TGTGCCAGCAGCCAAGATGGGCTAGCGGGGCTCACAGATACGCAGTATTTT
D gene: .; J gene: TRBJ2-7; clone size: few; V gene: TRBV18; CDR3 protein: CASSPNRQKTYEQYF; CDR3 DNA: TGTGCCAGCTCACCTAACCGACAGAAAACCTACGAGCAGTACTTC
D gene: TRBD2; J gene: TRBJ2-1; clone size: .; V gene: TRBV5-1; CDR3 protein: CASRHRTSGGPSYNEQFF; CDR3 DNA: TGCGCCAGCAGACATAGGACTAGCGGGGGCCCTTCCTACAATGAGCAGTTCTTC
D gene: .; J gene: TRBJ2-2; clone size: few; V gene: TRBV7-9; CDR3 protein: CASSSQQRTGELFF; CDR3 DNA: TGTGCCAGCAGCTCCCAACAGCGAACCGGGGAGCTGTTTTTT
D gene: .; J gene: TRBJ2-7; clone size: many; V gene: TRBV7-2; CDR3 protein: CASSRGEAEQYF; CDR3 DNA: TGTGCCAGCAGCAGGGGGGAAGCCGAGCAGTACTTC
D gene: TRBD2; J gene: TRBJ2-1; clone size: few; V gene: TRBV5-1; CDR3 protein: CASSVGLPPRNEQFF; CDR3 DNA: TGCGCCAGCAGCGTGGGACTACCCCCACGGAATGAGCAGTTCTTC
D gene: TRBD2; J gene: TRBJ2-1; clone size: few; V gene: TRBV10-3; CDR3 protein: CAISPFFSGRGSSYNEQFF; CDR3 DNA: TGTGCCATCAGCCCCTTTTTCAGCGGGAGGGGGAGCTCCTACAATGAGCAGTTCTTC
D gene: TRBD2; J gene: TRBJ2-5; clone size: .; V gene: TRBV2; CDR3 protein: CASREAETQYF; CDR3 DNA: TGTGCCAGCCGGGAGGCGGAGACCCAGTACTTC
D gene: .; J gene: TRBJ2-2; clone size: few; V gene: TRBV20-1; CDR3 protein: CSATSSAPLTGELFF; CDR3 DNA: TGCAGTGCTACCTCTAGCGCCCCCTTGACCGGGGAGCTGTTTTTT
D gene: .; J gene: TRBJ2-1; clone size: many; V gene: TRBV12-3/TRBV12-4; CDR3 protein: CASSFDYNEQFF; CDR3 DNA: TGTGCCAGCAGTTTCGATTACAATGAGCAGTTCTTC
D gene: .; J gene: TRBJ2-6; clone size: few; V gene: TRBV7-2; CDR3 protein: CAGREPGSGANVLTF; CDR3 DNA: TGTGCCGGTAGGGAACCGGGCTCTGGGGCCAACGTCCTGACTTTC
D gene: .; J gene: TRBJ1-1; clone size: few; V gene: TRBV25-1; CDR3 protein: CASSRGGEAEAFF; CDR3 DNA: TGTGCCAGCAGTCGGGGCGGGGAGGCTGAAGCTTTCTTT
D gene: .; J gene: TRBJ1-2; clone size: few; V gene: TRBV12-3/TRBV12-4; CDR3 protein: CASSLSNTPSYTF; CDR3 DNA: TGTGCCAGCAGTTTATCGAACACTCCCAGCTACACCTTC
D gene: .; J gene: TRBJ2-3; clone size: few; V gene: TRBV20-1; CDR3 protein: CSAPPLMQDTQYF; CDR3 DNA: TGCAGTGCTCCGCCCCTAATGCAAGATACGCAGTATTTT
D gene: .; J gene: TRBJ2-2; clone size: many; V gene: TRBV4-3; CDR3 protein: CASSQEGGLGPGELFF; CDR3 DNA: TGCGCCAGCAGCCAAGAGGGGGGACTTGGACCCGGGGAGCTGTTTTTT
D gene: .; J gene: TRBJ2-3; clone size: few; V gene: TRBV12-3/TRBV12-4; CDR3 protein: CASSQGVSTDTQYF; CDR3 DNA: TGTGCCAGCAGCCAAGGGGTTAGCACAGATACGCAGTATTTT
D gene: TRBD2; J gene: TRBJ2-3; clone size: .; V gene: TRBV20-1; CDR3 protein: CSANGLAGEDTQYF; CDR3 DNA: TGCAGTGCTAACGGACTAGCTGGGGAAGATACGCAGTATTTT
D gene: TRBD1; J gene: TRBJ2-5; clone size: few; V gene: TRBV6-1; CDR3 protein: CASSRDSYQETQYF; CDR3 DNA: TGTGCCAGCAGTAGGGACAGCTACCAAGAGACCCAGTACTTC
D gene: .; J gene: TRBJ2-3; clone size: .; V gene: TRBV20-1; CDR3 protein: CCSWGQTPGGEGNTQYF; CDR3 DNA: TGCTGCTCCTGGGGACAGACTCCCGGGGGGGAGGGGAATACGCAGTATTTT
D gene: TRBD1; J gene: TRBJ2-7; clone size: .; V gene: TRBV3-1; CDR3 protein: CACCPHPGRGLSYEQYF; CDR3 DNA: TGTGCCTGCTGTCCTCATCCTGGCAGGGGGCTTTCCTACGAGCAGTACTTC
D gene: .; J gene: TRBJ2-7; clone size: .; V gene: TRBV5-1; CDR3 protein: CASSATVSSYEQYF; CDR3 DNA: TGCGCCAGCAGCGCGACAGTGAGCTCCTACGAGCAGTACTTC